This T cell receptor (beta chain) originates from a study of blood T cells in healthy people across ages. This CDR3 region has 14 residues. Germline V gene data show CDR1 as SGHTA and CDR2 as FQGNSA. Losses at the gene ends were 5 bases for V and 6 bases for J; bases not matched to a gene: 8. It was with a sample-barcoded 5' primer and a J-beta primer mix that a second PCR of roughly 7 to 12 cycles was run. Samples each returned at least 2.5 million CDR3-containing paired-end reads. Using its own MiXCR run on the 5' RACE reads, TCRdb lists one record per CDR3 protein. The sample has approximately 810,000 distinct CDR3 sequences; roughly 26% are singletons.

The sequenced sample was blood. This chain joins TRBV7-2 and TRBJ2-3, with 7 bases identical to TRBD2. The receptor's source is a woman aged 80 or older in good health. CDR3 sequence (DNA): TGTGCCAGCAGCGGAAGGGCGGGGGTGGATACGCAGTATTTT. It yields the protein CASSGRAGVDTQYF.